This T cell receptor beta chain is drawn from a study of T-cell memory formation after mild COVID-19. Losses at the gene ends were 8 bases for V and 3 bases for J; bases not matched to a gene: 0. The germline V gene has CDR1 ENHRY and CDR2 SYGVKD. CDR3 length: 11 residues. Worth noting for this clonotype: No antigen is known for it.

The study, taken as a whole, reports: Clones that shrank (day 15 to 85) were balanced CD4/CD8, whereas later expanders leaned CD4+. The pre-infection memory compartment contained some responding clones, suggesting cross-reactive memory joined.

TCRdb passed the 5' RACE reads through MiXCR, listing each CDR3 protein once. The repertoire consists of roughly 50,000 distinct CDR3 sequences, with more than 10% occurring once and the leading ten covering around 25%. This TCR came from a man aged 18 to 29 who had mild COVID-19 (a few samples of this study predate the infection). Cell type and time point are not known. The V call is TRBV10-3, the J call TRBJ2-7; 8 nucleotides agree with TRBD1. The sequencing input was PBMCs or a T cell subset sorted from them (not recorded which). For the CDR3, the DNA is TGTGCCATCGGGACAGGCTACGAGCAGTACGTC. This translates into CAIGTGYEQYV.